This is a list of T cell receptor beta chains from one sample in a study of T-cell reconstitution after alpha-beta-depleted transplantation in children. TCRdb itself ran the PCR reads through MiXCR, one entry per CDR3 protein. The sample yields 530,000 or so distinct CDR3 sequences, over 25% seen once. The source was PBMCs, collected before TCRalphabeta/CD19-depleted stem cell transplant. The source is a boy in the first two years of life with Wiskott-Aldrich syndrome, due to receive a stem cell transplant. CDR3s include the opening cysteine and the closing phenylalanine or tryptophan. The D gene is left open where the match is weak. The size of a clone is reported for some rows only, either as once, few or many, or as a class for expanded clones.

v_call: TRBV7-6
j_call: TRBJ2-2
clone_size: NA
d_call: NA
cdr3_nt: TGTGCCAGCAGCTCGCCACTCGACGTTGCCGGGGAGCTGTTTTTT
cdr3_aa: CASSSPLDVAGELFF

v_call: TRBV5-1
j_call: TRBJ2-1
clone_size: NA
d_call: TRBD2
cdr3_nt: TGCGCCAGCAGCTTGAGGTTGGGGGAGGGACCTCAGTTCTTC
cdr3_aa: CASSLRLGEGPQFF

v_call: TRBV3-1
j_call: TRBJ2-3
clone_size: NA
d_call: TRBD2
cdr3_nt: TGTGCCAGCAGCCAAGCACTAGCGGGAGCAGATACGCAGTATTTT
cdr3_aa: CASSQALAGADTQYF

v_call: TRBV28
j_call: TRBJ2-2
clone_size: few
d_call: NA
cdr3_nt: TGTGCCAGCAGTTTAAGGGGCTGGGAGCTGTTTTTT
cdr3_aa: CASSLRGWELFF

v_call: TRBV20-1
j_call: TRBJ2-7
clone_size: few
d_call: NA
cdr3_nt: TGCAGTGCTAGCAGGAGAGGCGGGATCTCCTACGAGCAGTACTTC
cdr3_aa: CSASRRGGISYEQYF

v_call: TRBV7-9
j_call: TRBJ2-2
clone_size: few
d_call: NA
cdr3_nt: TGTGCCAGCAGCTCTCCAGGGACCCATAACGGGGAGCTGTTTTTT
cdr3_aa: CASSSPGTHNGELFF

v_call: TRBV5-1
j_call: TRBJ2-7
clone_size: NA
d_call: NA
cdr3_nt: TGCGCCAGCAGCTTGAGGACCCAGACCTACGAGCAGTACTTC
cdr3_aa: CASSLRTQTYEQYF

v_call: TRBV20-1
j_call: TRBJ2-1
clone_size: NA
d_call: TRBD1
cdr3_nt: TGCAGTGCTAGAAAGAACTGGGACAGAACCTACAATGAGCAGTTCTTC
cdr3_aa: CSARKNWDRTYNEQFF

v_call: TRBV5-1
j_call: TRBJ2-5
clone_size: NA
d_call: TRBD2
cdr3_nt: TGCGCCAGCAGCTTGAGGACTAGCGGTGGAGGGGAGACCCAGTACTTC
cdr3_aa: CASSLRTSGGGETQYF

v_call: TRBV28
j_call: TRBJ2-7
clone_size: NA
d_call: NA
cdr3_nt: TGTGCCAGCAGTCTAAGGGCGGGCAGGGGTTATTTTGATCGCGAGCAGTACTTC
cdr3_aa: CASSLRAGRGYFDREQYF

v_call: TRBV20-1
j_call: TRBJ2-1
clone_size: NA
d_call: TRBD2
cdr3_nt: TGCAGTGCTAGTGATCATGGACTAGCGGGAGGGATCGATGAGCAGTTCTTC
cdr3_aa: CSASDHGLAGGIDEQFF

v_call: TRBV19
j_call: TRBJ1-5
clone_size: NA
d_call: NA
cdr3_nt: TGTGCCAGTAGTATAACCGCCGTAGGGGAACCCCAGCATTTT
cdr3_aa: CASSITAVGEPQHF

v_call: TRBV7-8
j_call: TRBJ1-1
clone_size: NA
d_call: NA
cdr3_nt: TGTGCCAGCAGCTTAATGGTGAACACTGAAGCTTTCTTT
cdr3_aa: CASSLMVNTEAFF

v_call: TRBV10-3
j_call: TRBJ1-4
clone_size: few
d_call: TRBD1
cdr3_nt: TGTGCCATCAGTGAGTTTGGACAGGAAAATGAAAAACTGTTTTTT
cdr3_aa: CAISEFGQENEKLFF

v_call: TRBV2
j_call: TRBJ2-7
clone_size: few
d_call: TRBD2
cdr3_nt: TGTGCCAGCACCGGGACTAGCTCCTACGAGCAGTACTTC
cdr3_aa: CASTGTSSYEQYF

v_call: TRBV11-2
j_call: TRBJ2-1
clone_size: few
d_call: TRBD2
cdr3_nt: TGTGCCAGCAGCTTATCGTCTAGCGGGAGGATATACAATGAGCAGTTCTTC
cdr3_aa: CASSLSSSGRIYNEQFF

v_call: TRBV20-1
j_call: TRBJ1-2
clone_size: NA
d_call: NA
cdr3_nt: TGCAGTGCTAGAGACGAGGTTAGGCTAAGCTACACCTTC
cdr3_aa: CSARDEVRLSYTF

v_call: TRBV29-1
j_call: TRBJ1-1
clone_size: few
d_call: NA
cdr3_nt: TGCAGCGTTGCACTACCCGGGGCCCTAAGGGCTGAAGCTTTCTTT
cdr3_aa: CSVALPGALRAEAFF

v_call: TRBV29-1
j_call: TRBJ2-3
clone_size: NA
d_call: NA
cdr3_nt: TGCAGCATGCGACGGGACACAGATACGCAGTATTTT
cdr3_aa: CSMRRDTDTQYF

v_call: TRBV5-1
j_call: TRBJ2-3
clone_size: many
d_call: NA
cdr3_nt: TGCGCCAGCAGCTTGGGAACGACTAGTACAGATACGCAGTATTTT
cdr3_aa: CASSLGTTSTDTQYF

v_call: TRBV10-3
j_call: TRBJ1-5
clone_size: few
d_call: NA
cdr3_nt: TGTGCCATCAGCCGAGGGGACACAGTGGATCAGCCCCAGCATTTT
cdr3_aa: CAISRGDTVDQPQHF

v_call: TRBV12-3/TRBV12-4
j_call: TRBJ1-3
clone_size: once
d_call: TRBD1
cdr3_nt: TGTGCCAGCAGCTACCGGGACAGGGGAAACACCATATATTTT
cdr3_aa: CASSYRDRGNTIYF

v_call: TRBV5-1
j_call: TRBJ2-1
clone_size: NA
d_call: NA
cdr3_nt: TGCGCCAGCAGCTTGGCTGCCTCCGGACAGTACAATGAGCAGTTCTTC
cdr3_aa: CASSLAASGQYNEQFF

v_call: TRBV27
j_call: TRBJ2-1
clone_size: few
d_call: NA
cdr3_nt: TGTGCCAGCAGTTTACAGGGTACTCTTAGCAATGAGCAGTTCTTC
cdr3_aa: CASSLQGTLSNEQFF

v_call: TRBV5-1
j_call: TRBJ1-1
clone_size: few
d_call: NA
cdr3_nt: TGCGCCAGCAGCTACACAAGGAACACTGAAGCTTTCTTT
cdr3_aa: CASSYTRNTEAFF

v_call: TRBV5-1
j_call: TRBJ2-3
clone_size: NA
d_call: TRBD2
cdr3_nt: TGCGCCAGCAGCAGAAGACTAGCGGGAGGGAGCACAGATACGCAGTATTTT
cdr3_aa: CASSRRLAGGSTDTQYF

v_call: TRBV5-6
j_call: TRBJ2-7
clone_size: few
d_call: NA
cdr3_nt: TGTGCCAGCAGCTTGTTTATTAAGGGGTTAAGCTCCTACGAGCAGTACTTC
cdr3_aa: CASSLFIKGLSSYEQYF

v_call: TRBV12-3/TRBV12-4
j_call: TRBJ2-7
clone_size: NA
d_call: NA
cdr3_nt: TGTGCCAGCAGTTTTCGGGGTTTGGCCTACGAGCAGTACTTC
cdr3_aa: CASSFRGLAYEQYF

v_call: TRBV5-1
j_call: TRBJ2-5
clone_size: NA
d_call: TRBD2
cdr3_nt: TGCGCCAGCAGCCCAGGACCTAGCGGGAGGGGACAAGAGACCCAGTACTTC
cdr3_aa: CASSPGPSGRGQETQYF

v_call: TRBV12-3/TRBV12-4
j_call: TRBJ2-5
clone_size: NA
d_call: NA
cdr3_nt: TGTGCCAGCAGTCAACACGTACAAGAGACCCAGTACTTC
cdr3_aa: CASSQHVQETQYF

v_call: TRBV20-1
j_call: TRBJ2-5
clone_size: few
d_call: TRBD2
cdr3_nt: TGCAGTGCCCCCTACCTAGCGGGAGAGACCCAGTACTTC
cdr3_aa: CSAPYLAGETQYF

v_call: TRBV15
j_call: TRBJ1-2
clone_size: few
d_call: TRBD1
cdr3_nt: TGTGCCACCAGCAGAGATCGGGACAGGGGATATCGATATGGCTACACCTTC
cdr3_aa: CATSRDRDRGYRYGYTF

v_call: TRBV5-1
j_call: TRBJ2-1
clone_size: NA
d_call: TRBD2
cdr3_nt: TGCGCCAGCAGCCTCCCTAGCGGGAGGGAGTATGAGCAGTTCTTC
cdr3_aa: CASSLPSGREYEQFF

v_call: TRBV5-1
j_call: TRBJ2-2
clone_size: NA
d_call: TRBD1
cdr3_nt: TGCGCCAGCAGCGAAGACAGGGCTCTCACCGGGGAGCTGTTTTTT
cdr3_aa: CASSEDRALTGELFF

v_call: TRBV3-1
j_call: TRBJ2-1
clone_size: NA
d_call: TRBD1
cdr3_nt: TGTGCCAGCAGCCTCCCCCAGGGGACAGCATACAATGAGCAGTTCTTC
cdr3_aa: CASSLPQGTAYNEQFF

v_call: TRBV24-1
j_call: TRBJ2-7
clone_size: few
d_call: NA
cdr3_nt: TGTGCCACCAGTGACGGCTACGAGCAGTACTTC
cdr3_aa: CATSDGYEQYF

v_call: TRBV3-1
j_call: TRBJ2-1
clone_size: few
d_call: NA
cdr3_nt: TGTGCCAGCAGCCAAGATAGGCGGGACAATGAGCAGTTCTTC
cdr3_aa: CASSQDRRDNEQFF

v_call: TRBV7-3
j_call: TRBJ2-6
clone_size: few
d_call: NA
cdr3_nt: TGTGCCAGCAGCTTATCCAGGGGAGCAGGGGCCAACGTCCTGACTTTC
cdr3_aa: CASSLSRGAGANVLTF

v_call: TRBV5-4
j_call: TRBJ2-1
clone_size: NA
d_call: TRBD2
cdr3_nt: TGTGCCAGCAGTCGTGGGGGACTAGCGGGTTCTAAGTACAATGAGCAGTTCTTC
cdr3_aa: CASSRGGLAGSKYNEQFF

v_call: TRBV20-1
j_call: TRBJ2-7
clone_size: few
d_call: NA
cdr3_nt: TGCAGTGCTCGGGGGACACCCTACGAGCAGTACTTC
cdr3_aa: CSARGTPYEQYF

v_call: TRBV18
j_call: TRBJ2-5
clone_size: NA
d_call: NA
cdr3_nt: TGTGCCAGCTTTCGGAGCGCGCAAGAGACCCAGTACTTC
cdr3_aa: CASFRSAQETQYF

v_call: TRBV10-3
j_call: TRBJ2-7
clone_size: NA
d_call: NA
cdr3_nt: TGTGCCATCAGTGAGTGGAGGGGGTTAGCGTCCCACGAGCAGTACTTC
cdr3_aa: CAISEWRGLASHEQYF

v_call: TRBV2
j_call: TRBJ2-2
clone_size: NA
d_call: NA
cdr3_nt: TGTGCCAGCAGGGTCCAGCGGATCACCGGGGAGCTGTTTTTT
cdr3_aa: CASRVQRITGELFF

v_call: TRBV25-1
j_call: TRBJ2-5
clone_size: NA
d_call: NA
cdr3_nt: TGTGCCAGCAGCCCCGATGTGGGGGTCTGGGAGACCCAGTACTTC
cdr3_aa: CASSPDVGVWETQYF

v_call: TRBV20-1
j_call: TRBJ2-3
clone_size: NA
d_call: NA
cdr3_nt: TGCAGTGCTATATCCCGACACAGCACAGATACGCAGTATTTT
cdr3_aa: CSAISRHSTDTQYF

v_call: TRBV19
j_call: TRBJ2-1
clone_size: few
d_call: NA
cdr3_nt: TGTGCCAGTAGTATAGATCCGGCGGCCTCCTACAATGAGCAGTTCTTC
cdr3_aa: CASSIDPAASYNEQFF

v_call: TRBV4-1
j_call: TRBJ2-1
clone_size: few
d_call: TRBD2
cdr3_nt: TGCGCCAGCAGCCAAGCGCCCGCGGGAGGGCCGAATGAGCAGTTCTTC
cdr3_aa: CASSQAPAGGPNEQFF